This TCR beta chain was identified in a study of control samples from healthy donors and cancer patients. Some clones are missing from TCRdb's copy, which holds only in-frame ones; the method was immunoSEQ multiplex PCR. The sample lists about 81,000 clones; 90% to 95% were seen once. J gave up 2 bases and V 1 base, and 5 bases lay outside the gene matches. The CDR3 is made up of 16 amino acids. The germline CDR1 and CDR2 sequences are MNHNS and SASEGT. The material sequenced was blood. This clonotype was obtained from a woman between 18 and 29 years old in good health. This chain connects TRBV6-1 to TRBJ2-7; 10 bases align to TRBD2. The DNA of the CDR3 is TGTGCCAGCAGTGAAGGTAGCGGGGGGATCGCCTACGAGCAGTACTTC. The encoded protein is CASSEGSGGIAYEQYF.